This T cell receptor beta chain was captured by sequencing in a study of OX40 agonist ivuxolimab in advanced cancers. Comments on this clone: Its antigen is unidentified.

General observations from the study: What antigens the expanded peripheral T cells recognized was never established. At 0.1 to 3.0 mg/kg and by week 6, clonal expansion occurred in CD4+ and CD8+ blood T cells.

TCRdb's table, derived via immunoSEQ multiplex PCR, lists solely in-frame clones and lacks some. The sample includes 70,000 or so clones, over 80% of them seen just once. Germline CDR1 reads MDHEN; CDR2 reads SYDVKM. V shed 2 bases, J shed 8 bases, and the junction held 9 bases outside the gene matches. This CDR3 region has 15 residues. The receptor was derived from an adult with an advanced solid tumor such as melanoma, head and neck, liver or kidney cancer. The sample in question was CD4+ or CD8+ T cells sorted from blood, obtained in a trial of the OX40 agonist ivuxolimab. The chain carries TRBV28 and TRBJ2-4, with 7 nucleotides matching TRBD1. CDR3 sequence reads: CASSLIKGARDIQYF. For the CDR3, the DNA is TGTGCCAGCAGTTTAATTAAGGGGGCGCGTGACATTCAGTACTTC.